Below are 2 T cell receptor beta chains sequenced from a single sample in a study of regulatory T cells in long-lasting Graves disease. Time point given: newly diagnosed GD, antithyroid drugs for less than 3 months. The authors made the TCR library using RNA they extracted from PBMCs. Through Arm-PCR of CDR3 regions and iRepertoire HTBI primers, TCR beta libraries were built. MiXCR, applied by TCRdb to the multiplex PCR reads, yields one record per CDR3 protein. Found here are about 470,000 distinct CDR3 sequences, about 15% of them singletons; the top ten hold 16%. Another study also made use of these data, one on T cells in Graves' hyperthyroidism and ophthalmopathy.

Source: peripheral blood mononuclear cells (PBMCs), taken at new diagnosis, from a patient treated with antithyroid drugs. All receptors come from a woman between 25 and 40 years old with Graves disease.

This clonotype was counted a few times. V gene TRBV24-1 combines with J gene TRBJ2-1; no definite D call. The V and J ends lost 4 bases and 6 bases respectively, with 6 bases between them. This CDR3 is built from 12 residues. Germline assignment: CDR1 KGHDR and CDR2 SFDVKD. CDR3 amino acids: CATSDPLNEQFF. The CDR3 region has the DNA TGTGCCACCAGTGACCCTCTCAATGAGCAGTTCTTC.

This clonotype occurred many times. The V call is TRBV27, the J call TRBJ2-7, with D perhaps matching TRBD1 or TRBD2 (5 bases each). V was shortened by 9 bases and J by 1 base, with 16 bases between the two germline ends. CDR1 is MNHEY and CDR2 is SMNVEV in the germline V gene (reference sequence). CDR3 length: 14 residues. The CDR3 loop is CARRDRDHSYEQYF. For the CDR3, the DNA is TGTGCCAGGAGGGATAGGGACCATTCCTACGAGCAGTACTTC.